A selection of T cell receptor beta chains follows, all from one sample in a study of PD-L1 blockade in urothelial cancer. The protocol was immunoSEQ multiplex PCR, while the TCRdb copy is restricted to in-frame clones and leaves out a portion. The sample has more than 85,000 clones, roughly nine tenths seen once. Sequenced here: PBMCs, sampled around atezolizumab (anti-PD-L1) treatment. Receptor source: a woman aged 80 or over with urothelial cancer. The CDR3 runs from the conserved cysteine through the conserved F or W. The D gene is left open where the match is weak. Where a row states a size, it is once, few, many or the class of an expanded clone; other rows omit it.

clone_size,v_call,cdr3_length,d_call,j_call,cdr3_aa,cdr3_nt
-,TRBV5-4,14,TRBD1,TRBJ1-2,CASSLTGGYNGYTF,TGTGCCAGCAGCTTGACAGGGGGCTATAATGGCTACACCTTC
-,TRBV7-9,14,-,TRBJ2-3,CASSSRFSTDTQYF,TGTGCCAGCTCCTCCCGTTTTTCGACAGATACGCAGTATTTT
-,TRBV6-1,14,TRBD1,TRBJ2-1,CATLPTGAYNEQFF,TGTGCCACCCTCCCGACAGGGGCCTACAATGAGCAGTTCTTC
-,TRBV14,15,TRBD1,TRBJ1-4,CASSLPRTGNEKLFF,TGTGCCAGCAGCCTTCCTCGGACAGGGAATGAAAAACTGTTTTTT
-,TRBV18,16,-,TRBJ2-3,CASSPASQGGTDTQYF,TGTGCCAGCTCACCAGCGAGCCAAGGAGGGACAGATACGCAGTATTTT
-,TRBV2,15,TRBD1,TRBJ1-5,CASSDRGYSNQPQHF,TGTGCCAGCAGCGACAGGGGTTATAGCAATCAGCCCCAGCATTTT
-,TRBV11-2,15,TRBD1,TRBJ1-4,CASSLDRGRQEKLFF,TGTGCCAGCAGCTTGGACAGGGGGCGCCAGGAAAAACTGTTTTTT
once,TRBV29-1,14,TRBD1,TRBJ1-2,CSVLSGTGGHGYTF,TGCAGCGTTTTATCCGGGACAGGGGGCCATGGCTACACCTTC
-,TRBV28,13,-,TRBJ2-3,CASRSGLTDTQYF,TGTGCCAGTAGGAGCGGACTCACAGATACGCAGTATTTT
-,TRBV18,13,-,TRBJ2-7,CASSSGHLYEQYF,TGTGCCAGCTCATCTGGACATCTCTACGAGCAGTACTTC
few,TRBV27,12,-,TRBJ1-1,CASSQGRTEAFF,TGTGCCAGCAGTCAGGGTCGGACTGAAGCTTTCTTT
once,TRBV2,15,TRBD1,TRBJ1-2,CASTIGGQANYGYTF,TGTGCCAGCACTATAGGGGGACAGGCTAACTATGGCTACACCTTC
-,TRBV29-1,13,-,TRBJ2-2,CSVEGSGSGELFF,TGCAGCGTTGAGGGCTCTGGCTCCGGGGAGCTGTTTTTT
-,TRBV9,14,-,TRBJ1-1,CASSVEGGWTEAFF,TGTGCCAGCAGCGTAGAGGGGGGGTGGACTGAAGCTTTCTTT
-,TRBV5-1,15,TRBD1,TRBJ1-4,CASSWGTGGDEKLFF,TGCGCCAGCAGCTGGGGGACAGGGGGCGATGAAAAACTGTTTTTT
-,TRBV15,16,TRBD1,TRBJ2-3,CATSRGPGGFVDTQYF,TGTGCCACCAGCAGAGGTCCAGGGGGCTTCGTAGATACGCAGTATTTT
-,TRBV18,15,-,TRBJ2-3,CASSPRQGGTDTQYF,TGTGCCAGCTCACCACGCCAAGGAGGGACAGATACGCAGTATTTT
once,TRBV30,14,-,TRBJ2-1,CAWSRGTQYNEQFF,TGTGCCTGGAGTCGCGGGACCCAGTACAATGAGCAGTTCTTC
-,TRBV28,13,-,TRBJ2-6,CASGTTGANVLTF,TGTGCCAGTGGCACCACTGGGGCCAACGTCCTGACTTTC
-,TRBV30,13,-,TRBJ2-7,CAWTVRGSGEQYF,TGTGCCTGGACGGTTAGAGGGAGCGGCGAGCAGTACTTC